Listed below are T cell receptor beta chains from one sample, sequenced in a study of blood T cell repertoires in COVID-19. Assay used: immunoSEQ multiplex PCR; TCRdb lists only in-frame clones, some missing. The sample records around 200,000 clones, 75% to 85% being singletons. Sequences were obtained from PBMCs or T cells enriched from blood (not recorded which). Receptors were obtained from a man between 40 and 49 years old who had recovered from COVID-19. Both conserved end residues are part of each CDR3. Each record gives: D gene, clone size, J gene, V gene, CDR3 DNA, CDR3 protein. The D gene is left open where the match is weak. Clone size is shown for a subset of rows, as once, few, many or a class of expanded clone.

>TRBD1|once|TRBJ2-5|TRBV12-3/TRBV12-4
TGTGCCAGCAGTGGCAGGGGGCAAGAGACCCAGTACTTC
CASSGRGQETQYF
>-|-|TRBJ1-3|TRBV19
TGTGCCAGTAGTATTGGTTCGGGGATCTCTGGAAACACCATATATTTT
CASSIGSGISGNTIYF
>-|-|TRBJ1-2|TRBV6-1
TGTGCCAGCAGTGAAGCGCTGAGGCAGAACACCTTC
CASSEALRQNTF
>TRBD1|once|TRBJ1-6|TRBV7-9
TGTGCCAGCAGCTTGGGAACAGGGGGCCGGGGCTCACCCCTCCACTTT
CASSLGTGGRGSPLHF
>TRBD2|-|TRBJ2-1|TRBV19
TGTGCCAGTAGTAGCGGGAGGGCCGGGAATGAGCAGTTCTTC
CASSSGRAGNEQFF
>-|few|TRBJ1-2|TRBV23-1
TGCGCCAGCAGTCGAGAAAGGCAGGCGGGAGGCTACACCTTC
CASSRERQAGGYTF
>TRBD1|-|TRBJ1-2|TRBV30
TGTGCCTGGAGAGAGACAGGGGGGGTCTATGGCTACACCTTC
CAWRETGGVYGYTF
>-|-|TRBJ1-2|TRBV6-1
TGTGCCAGCAGTGAAGGACCGATCTCGCCGAGGTACACCTTC
CASSEGPISPRYTF
>-|-|TRBJ1-4|TRBV15
TGTGCCACCAGCCGGGAAAGATTAACTAATGAAAAACTGTTTTTT
CATSRERLTNEKLFF
>TRBD1|-|TRBJ1-2|TRBV5-6
TGTGCCAGCAGCTCCCCAGGGGGAGCTAACTATGGCTACACCTTC
CASSSPGGANYGYTF
>-|-|TRBJ1-5|TRBV24-1
TGTGCCACCAGTGATTCCGGGACACGTAGCAATCAGCCCCAGCATTTT
CATSDSGTRSNQPQHF
>-|-|TRBJ1-2|TRBV24-1
TGTGCCACCAGTGATGCCCAACTTAACTATGGCTACACCTTC
CATSDAQLNYGYTF
>-|-|TRBJ2-1|TRBV2
TGTGCCAGCAGTCACGACATCGCCTACTCCTACAATGAGCAGTTCTTC
CASSHDIAYSYNEQFF
>TRBD2|-|TRBJ2-5|TRBV6-4
TGTGCCAGCAGTGAACTAGCGGGGGGCCAAGAGACCCAGTACTTC
CASSELAGGQETQYF
>TRBD1|once|TRBJ2-2|TRBV2
TGTGCCAGCAGTGGGCGGACAGGGCTAACCGGGGAGCTGTTTTTT
CASSGRTGLTGELFF
>TRBD1|-|TRBJ1-1|TRBV5-6
TGTGCCAGCAGGTTCGGGACAGGTATTATGAACACTGAAGCTTTCTTT
CASRFGTGIMNTEAFF
>-|-|TRBJ2-2|TRBV2
TGTGCCAGCAGTGCTCGCGGCACCGGGGAGCTGTTTTTT
CASSARGTGELFF
>TRBD1|-|TRBJ1-1|TRBV5-1
TGCGCCAGCAGCTATGGGACAGGGGGCAGAGAAACTGAAGCTTTCTTT
CASSYGTGGRETEAFF
>-|-|TRBJ2-1|TRBV29-1
TGCAGCGTTGAAGATGGCATGCGCGTAGCTAGCGATGAGCAGTTCTTC
CSVEDGMRVASDEQFF
>TRBD2|-|TRBJ2-3|TRBV7-8
TGTGCCAGCAGCTCCCGGAGGGCGGGGGGGACAGATACGCAGTATTTT
CASSSRRAGGTDTQYF
>-|once|TRBJ2-1|TRBV7-9
TGTGCCAGCAGCTTAGGAGGCCACCGCAATGAGCAGTTCTTC
CASSLGGHRNEQFF
>-|-|TRBJ1-2|TRBV7-4
TGTGCCAGCAGCCTTACCAGGGCGACCGAGATAGCTAACTATGGCTACACCTTC
CASSLTRATEIANYGYTF
>-|-|TRBJ1-5|TRBV12-3/TRBV12-4
TGTGCCAGCAGTTTTAGAGAAAATCAGCCCCAGCATTTT
CASSFRENQPQHF
>-|-|TRBJ1-1|TRBV3-1/TRBV3-2
TGTGCCAGCAGCCAAGGGGGCGTAGGTAGTATTGAAGCTTTCTTT
CASSQGGVGSIEAFF
>-|-|TRBJ2-2|TRBV6-5
TGTGCCAGCTTAGCAAACTTGTTGGGCACCGGGGAGCTGTTTTTT
CASLANLLGTGELFF
>-|-|TRBJ2-7|TRBV4-2
TGTGCCAGCAGCCACCAAGGGCCCGGGAACGAGACCTACGAGCAGTACTTC
CASSHQGPGNETYEQYF
>-|-|TRBJ1-2|TRBV11-2
TGTGCCAGCAGCCTTCGGACCGAGGGTTATGGCTATGGCTACACCTTC
CASSLRTEGYGYGYTF
>-|once|TRBJ1-6|TRBV5-6
TGTGCCAGCAGCTTGGTGGGGGCTCAAAATTCACCCCTCCACTTT
CASSLVGAQNSPLHF
>-|once|TRBJ1-1|TRBV21-1
TGTGCCAGCGTTCGCAGGGTTTTCACTGAAGCTTTCTTT
CASVRRVFTEAFF
>-|-|TRBJ2-7|TRBV12-3/TRBV12-4
TGTGCCAGCAGTTGGGACACCTACTACGAGCAGTACTTC
CASSWDTYYEQYF
>-|-|TRBJ2-1|TRBV27
TGTGCCAGCAGGCGTCCGGGGGGCGGTCCCTACAATGAGCAGTTCTTC
CASRRPGGGPYNEQFF
>TRBD1|-|TRBJ1-2|TRBV15
TGTGCCACCAGCAGAGCCCCTGACAGGGGCTATGGCTACACCTTC
CATSRAPDRGYGYTF
>TRBD2|-|TRBJ2-2|TRBV4-1
TGCGCCAGCAGCAAAGAAGGCGGGGGAAACACCGGGGAGCTGTTTTTT
CASSKEGGGNTGELFF
>-|once|TRBJ2-3|TRBV19
TGTTCTGTTGGCACAGATACGCAGTATTTT
CSVGTDTQYF
>-|-|TRBJ1-2|TRBV2
TGTGCCAGCACCAGGTTAACCTATGGCTACACCTTC
CASTRLTYGYTF
>TRBD1|-|TRBJ1-3|TRBV6-1
TGTGCCAGCAGTGAAGGCCCCCCAGGGGGCTATAGAAACACCATATATTTT
CASSEGPPGGYRNTIYF
>TRBD1|once|TRBJ1-1|TRBV30
TGTGCCTGGAAGTATCTAAACAGGGGAGCAGCTTTCTTT
CAWKYLNRGAAFF
>-|-|TRBJ1-1|TRBV12-5
TGTGCTAGTGGACAGTTGAACACTGAAGCTTTCTTT
CASGQLNTEAFF
>TRBD2|-|TRBJ2-7|TRBV7-2
TGTGCCAGCAGCCCGAGTAGCGGGGGAACCTACGAGCAGTACTTC
CASSPSSGGTYEQYF
>-|-|TRBJ2-4|TRBV5-6
TGTGCCAGCAGCTTGGGGCTTCTAGCCCTCAAAAACATTCAGTACTTC
CASSLGLLALKNIQYF
>-|many|TRBJ2-7|TRBV11-3
TGTGCCAGCAGCTCCAACAGGGACTCCTACGAGCAGTACTTC
CASSSNRDSYEQYF
>-|once|TRBJ2-2|TRBV7-9
TGTGCCAGCAGCTTAGTCGCGGGATACTTCACCGGGGAGCTGTTTTTT
CASSLVAGYFTGELFF
>TRBD2|-|TRBJ2-1|TRBV11-2
TGTGCCAGCAGCTTTAGCGGGGGGGCGAATGAGCAGTTCTTC
CASSFSGGANEQFF
>-|-|TRBJ1-2|TRBV9
TGTGCCAGCACCAGGGATGTCGGCGGCTACACCTTC
CASTRDVGGYTF
>TRBD2|-|TRBJ2-2|TRBV20-1
TGCAGTGCTAGTGCTAGCGGGGCCGCCCGGAACACCGGGGAGCTGTTTTTT
CSASASGAARNTGELFF
>-|-|TRBJ1-4|TRBV11-2
TGTGCCAGCAGCTTAGGGAGTAATGAAAAACTGTTTTTT
CASSLGSNEKLFF
>TRBD1|once|TRBJ1-1|TRBV18
TGTGCCAGCTCTCCGACAGGGGGGAAGACTGAAGCTTTCTTT
CASSPTGGKTEAFF
>-|-|TRBJ1-1|TRBV27
TGTGCCAGCAGTTTACAACAGAACACTGAAGCTTTCTTT
CASSLQQNTEAFF
>-|-|TRBJ1-5|TRBV5-4
TGTGCCAGCAGCCCCCTCCCCAATCAGCCCCAGCATTTT
CASSPLPNQPQHF
>-|-|TRBJ2-3|TRBV6-5
TGTGCCAGCAGTTACTCCCACAGCCGCACAGATACGCAGTATTTT
CASSYSHSRTDTQYF
>TRBD2|-|TRBJ2-2|TRBV18
TGTGCCAGCTCACCACCCGGGACTAGCGTCGGGGAGCTGTTTTTT
CASSPPGTSVGELFF
>-|few|TRBJ2-1|TRBV11-2
TGTGCCAGCAGCTTAGGAGGCCATGAGCAGTTCTTC
CASSLGGHEQFF
>TRBD1|-|TRBJ1-2|TRBV5-1
TGCGCCAGCAGCCTCTCCGCGATAGGACAGGGCTATGGCTACACCTTC
CASSLSAIGQGYGYTF
>-|-|TRBJ1-1|TRBV6-4
TGTGCCAGCAGATTGACAGTAACTGAAGCTTTCTTT
CASRLTVTEAFF
>TRBD1|once|TRBJ1-6|TRBV14
TGTGCCAGCAGCCAGAGGACAGGGGGAAACTCACCCCTCCACTTT
CASSQRTGGNSPLHF
>TRBD1|-|TRBJ1-1|TRBV3-1/TRBV3-2
TGTGCCAGCAGAGGGGACAGGGTGAACACTGAAGCTTTCTTT
CASRGDRVNTEAFF
>TRBD2|-|TRBJ2-1|TRBV7-3
TGTGCCAGCAGCCGAACCATCGGGGGGGATTACAATGAGCAGTTCTTC
CASSRTIGGDYNEQFF
>-|-|TRBJ1-6|TRBV9
TGTGCCAGCAGCGTAGAGGGAGCCCGTTCACCCCTCCACTTT
CASSVEGARSPLHF
>-|-|TRBJ1-1|TRBV4-1
TGCGCCAGCAGCCGCCCTGAGGGGGGGACTGAAGCTTTCTTT
CASSRPEGGTEAFF
>-|-|TRBJ1-3|TRBV7-9
TGTGCCAGCAGCCCCAGGGCGGAAGGAAACACCATATATTTT
CASSPRAEGNTIYF